Below are 4 T cell receptor beta chains sequenced from a single sample in a study of cytomegalovirus exposure and HLA in healthy donors. Primers: 60 Vbeta forward and 13 Jbeta reverse. Data came from immunoSEQ multiplex PCR; TCRdb stores just in-frame clones and leaves some out. The table shows 85,000 to 120,000 clones, with roughly four fifths occurring only once. Sequences were obtained from PBMCs. Source of these receptors: a middle-aged man in good health and CMV-seronegative.

This clone was seen more than once but under ten times. In the same sample, other DNA sequences code for this CDR3. The chain joins TRBV30 to TRBJ1-1; D possibly corresponds to TRBD1 (6 bases). Trimming shortened V by 3 bases and J by 3 bases, and 11 bases separated the two germline ends. This CDR3 comprises 13 residues. The germline V gene has CDR1 GTSNPN and CDR2 SVGIG (reference sequence). The CDR3 protein is CAWSLNRDTEAFF. In nucleotides, the CDR3 is TGTGCCTGGAGCCTTAACAGGGACACTGAAGCTTTCTTT.

The V call is TRBV5-1, the J call TRBJ1-2; TRBD1 is a possible D gene (6 bases). V was pared by 4 bases and J by 5 bases, with 12 bases between. The germline CDR1 and CDR2 sequences are SGHRS and YFSETQ. CDR3 length equals 13 residues. The CDR3 region has the DNA TGCGCCAGCAGCCCGCGGACAGCTTATGGCTACACCTTC. It encodes CASSPRTAYGYTF.

Note on this clone: One junction end disagrees with the germline gene, perhaps due to a read error. The chain uses TRBV4-1 and TRBJ1-2; perhaps TRBD1 as D (5 bases). The germline gives CDR1 MGHRA, CDR2 YSYEKL. The CDR3 is made up of 16 amino acids. The CDR3 coding sequence is TGCGCCGGCAGCCACGTTCTGAGACAGCTTAACTATGGCTACACCTTC. Its translation is CAGSHVLRQLNYGYTF.

This clone was observed a handful of times. The V call is TRBV5-1, the J call TRBJ2-1; the match to TRBD1 covers 7 bases. CDR3 length equals 12 residues. Germline V gene lookup returns CDR1 SGHRS and CDR2 YFSETQ. J lost 8 bases, V lost 6 bases, and 5 bases had no gene match. The CDR3 here is CASTSQGDEQFF. CDR3 in DNA: TGCGCCAGCACCAGCCAGGGGGATGAGCAGTTCTTC.